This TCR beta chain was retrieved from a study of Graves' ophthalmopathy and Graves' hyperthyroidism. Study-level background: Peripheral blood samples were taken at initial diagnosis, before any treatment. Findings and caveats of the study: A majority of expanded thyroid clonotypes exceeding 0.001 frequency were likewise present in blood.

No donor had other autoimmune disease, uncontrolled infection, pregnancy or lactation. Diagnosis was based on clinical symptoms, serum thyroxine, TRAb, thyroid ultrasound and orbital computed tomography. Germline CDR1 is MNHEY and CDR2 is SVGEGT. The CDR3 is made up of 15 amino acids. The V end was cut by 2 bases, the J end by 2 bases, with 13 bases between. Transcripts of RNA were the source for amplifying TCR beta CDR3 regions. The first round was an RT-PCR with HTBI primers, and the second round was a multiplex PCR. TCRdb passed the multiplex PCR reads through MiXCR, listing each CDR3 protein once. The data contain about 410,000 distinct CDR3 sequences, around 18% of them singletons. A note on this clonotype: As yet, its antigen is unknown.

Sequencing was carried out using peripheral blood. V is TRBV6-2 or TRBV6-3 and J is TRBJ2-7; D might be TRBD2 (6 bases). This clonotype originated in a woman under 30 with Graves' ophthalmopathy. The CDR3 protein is CASSYTGLGTYEQYF. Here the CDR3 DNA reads TGTGCCAGCAGTTACACGGGACTGGGTACCTACGAGCAGTACTTC.